This TCR beta chain was observed in a study of blood T cells in healthy people across ages. General observations from the study: In older individuals, TCR beta diversity per million T cells was lower, falling roughly linearly with age. Long-lived donors exceeded aged donors in naive CD4+ cells and diversity.

A second roughly 6 to 11 cycle PCR used barcoded and J-beta primers. Each cDNA molecule was tagged by a template-switch adaptor with 12 random nucleotides. TCRdb re-called the 5' RACE reads through MiXCR, storing one row per CDR3 protein. The sample records 1.5 million or so distinct CDR3 sequences, under 55% being singletons. For this clonotype: Its matching antigen is unknown.

This sequence originates from a woman between 18 and 29 years old in good health. The material sequenced was blood.

The CDR3 coding sequence is TGTGCCAGCAGCCACAATGACAGGGGGCGGCAGCCCCAGCATTTT. Its protein product is CASSHNDRGRQPQHF. This chain connects TRBV16 to TRBJ1-5; 10 positions match TRBD1. From germline, CDR1 is KGHSY and CDR2 FQNENV. The V and J ends lost 3 bases and 7 bases, in that order; junction bases with no gene match: 6. This CDR3 comprises 15 residues.